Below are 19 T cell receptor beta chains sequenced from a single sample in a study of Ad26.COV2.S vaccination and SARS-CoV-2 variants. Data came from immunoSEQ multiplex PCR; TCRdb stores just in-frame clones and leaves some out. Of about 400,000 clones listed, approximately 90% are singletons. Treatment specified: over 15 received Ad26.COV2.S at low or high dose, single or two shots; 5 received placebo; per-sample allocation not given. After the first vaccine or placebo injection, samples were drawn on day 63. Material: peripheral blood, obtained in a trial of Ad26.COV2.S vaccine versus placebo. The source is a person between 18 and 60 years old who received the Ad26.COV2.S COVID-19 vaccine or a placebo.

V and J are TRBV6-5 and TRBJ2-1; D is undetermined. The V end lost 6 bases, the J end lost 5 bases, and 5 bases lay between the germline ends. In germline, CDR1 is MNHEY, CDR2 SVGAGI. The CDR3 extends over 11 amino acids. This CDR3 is CASSRDNEQFF. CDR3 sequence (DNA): TGTGCCAGCAGCCGAGACAATGAGCAGTTCTTC.

Written as DNA, the CDR3 is TGCAGCGTTGAACGGGGACCCAACTATGGCTACACCTTC. It codes for CSVERGPNYGYTF. The J gene is TRBJ1-2, the V gene TRBV29-1; D might be TRBD1 (5 bases). Trimming shortened V by 2 bases and J by 2 bases, and 9 bases separated the two germline ends. CDR3 length equals 13 residues. Germline lookup yields CDR1 SQVTM and CDR2 ANQGSEA.

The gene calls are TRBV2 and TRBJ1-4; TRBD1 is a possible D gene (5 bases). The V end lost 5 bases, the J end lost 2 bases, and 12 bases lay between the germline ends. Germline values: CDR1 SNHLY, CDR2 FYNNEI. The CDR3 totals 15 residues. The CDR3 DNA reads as TGTGCCAGCAGTTTCGGGGACTCCACTAATGAAAAACTGTTTTTT. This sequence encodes CASSFGDSTNEKLFF.

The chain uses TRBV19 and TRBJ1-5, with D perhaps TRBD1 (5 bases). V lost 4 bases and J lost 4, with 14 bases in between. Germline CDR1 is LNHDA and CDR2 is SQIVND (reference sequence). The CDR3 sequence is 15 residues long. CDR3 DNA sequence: TGTGCCAGTAGTAGCTTGCCAGGGCCTAATCAGCCCCAGCATTTT. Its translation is CASSSLPGPNQPQHF.

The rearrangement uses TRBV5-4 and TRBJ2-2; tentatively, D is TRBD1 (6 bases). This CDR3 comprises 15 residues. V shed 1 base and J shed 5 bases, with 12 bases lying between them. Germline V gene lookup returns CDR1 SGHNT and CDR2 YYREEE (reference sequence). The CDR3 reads CASSLPGDRTGELFF. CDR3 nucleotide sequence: TGTGCCAGCAGCTTGCCAGGGGATCGTACCGGGGAGCTGTTTTTT.

The CDR3 DNA reads TGCAGCGTTGGGGGGACATCTAACACCGGGGAGCTGTTTTTT. Its translation is CSVGGTSNTGELFF. The genes are TRBV29-1 and TRBJ2-2; tentative D call: TRBD1 (6 bases). In germline, CDR1 is SQVTM, CDR2 ANQGSEA. The CDR3 spans 14 residues. The V end was cut by 4 bases, the J end by 2 bases, with 11 bases between.

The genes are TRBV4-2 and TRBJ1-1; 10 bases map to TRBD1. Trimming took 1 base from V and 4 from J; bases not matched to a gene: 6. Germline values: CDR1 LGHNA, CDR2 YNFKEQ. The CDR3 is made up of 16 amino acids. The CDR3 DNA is TGTGCCAGCAGCCAAGTCGGGGACAGGGGTTTCACTGAAGCTTTCTTT. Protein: CASSQVGDRGFTEAFF.

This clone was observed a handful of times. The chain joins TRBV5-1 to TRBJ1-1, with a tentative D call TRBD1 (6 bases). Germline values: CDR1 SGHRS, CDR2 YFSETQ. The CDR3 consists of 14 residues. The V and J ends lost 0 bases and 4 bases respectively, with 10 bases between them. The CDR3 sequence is CASSLGAGVTEAFF. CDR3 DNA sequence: TGCGCCAGCAGCTTGGGGGCAGGGGTCACTGAAGCTTTCTTT.

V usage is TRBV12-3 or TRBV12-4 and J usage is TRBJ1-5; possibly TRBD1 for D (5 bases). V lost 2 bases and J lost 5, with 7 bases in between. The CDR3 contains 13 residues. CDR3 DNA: TGTGCCAGCAGTTTACGGGGGGATCAGCCCCAGCATTTT. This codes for CASSLRGDQPQHF.

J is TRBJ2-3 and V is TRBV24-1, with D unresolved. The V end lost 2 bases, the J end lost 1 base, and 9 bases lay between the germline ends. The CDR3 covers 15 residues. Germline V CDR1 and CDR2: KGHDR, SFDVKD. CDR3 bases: TGTGCCACCAGTGATTCGCTTTTTGGCACAGATACGCAGTATTTT. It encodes CATSDSLFGTDTQYF.

The DNA of the CDR3 is TGTGCCAGCAGCCAAGATCTTGGGACGGGGTGGTCACCCCTCCACTTT. This codes for CASSQDLGTGWSPLHF. The chain joins TRBV3-1 (or the pseudogene TRBV3-2) to TRBJ1-6; D perhaps matches TRBD1 (5 bases). V shed 0 bases and J shed 10 bases, with 16 bases lying between them. The V gene's germline CDR1 is LGHDT and CDR2 YNNKEL (reference sequence). The CDR3 runs 16 residues.

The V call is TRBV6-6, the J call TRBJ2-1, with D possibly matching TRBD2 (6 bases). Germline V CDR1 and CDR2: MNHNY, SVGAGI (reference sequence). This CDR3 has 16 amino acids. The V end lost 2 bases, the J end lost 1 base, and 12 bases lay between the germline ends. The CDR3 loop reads CASSYTGLNSYNEQFF. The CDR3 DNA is TGTGCCAGCAGTTACACGGGACTGAATTCCTACAATGAGCAGTTCTTC.

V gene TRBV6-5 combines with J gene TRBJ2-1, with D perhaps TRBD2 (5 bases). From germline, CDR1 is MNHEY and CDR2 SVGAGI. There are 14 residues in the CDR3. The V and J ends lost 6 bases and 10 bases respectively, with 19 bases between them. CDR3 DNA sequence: TGTGCCAGCAGGAACGATGCGTCGGGGTTCGAGCAGTTCTTC. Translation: CASRNDASGFEQFF.

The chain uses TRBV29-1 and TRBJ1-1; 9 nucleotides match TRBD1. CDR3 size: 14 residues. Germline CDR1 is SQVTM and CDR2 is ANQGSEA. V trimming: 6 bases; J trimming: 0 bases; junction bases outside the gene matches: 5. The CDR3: CSVGTGLVNTEAFF. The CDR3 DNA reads TGCAGCGTCGGGACAGGGTTGGTGAACACTGAAGCTTTCTTT.

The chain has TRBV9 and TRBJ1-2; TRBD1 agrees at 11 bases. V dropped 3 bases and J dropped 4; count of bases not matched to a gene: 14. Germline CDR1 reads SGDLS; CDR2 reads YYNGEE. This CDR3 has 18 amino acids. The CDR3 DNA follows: TGTGCCAGCAGCGCCGCCGGGACAGGGGGGGAAGTCCGCTATGGCTACACCTTC. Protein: CASSAAGTGGEVRYGYTF.

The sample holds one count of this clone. The CDR3 sequence: CASSIGLAPGELFF. The CDR3 DNA follows: TGTGCCAGTAGTATCGGACTAGCCCCCGGGGAGCTGTTTTTT. The chain carries TRBV19 and TRBJ2-2; TRBD2 matches 8 bases. The CDR3 spans 14 residues. The J segment lost 6 bases and the V segment lost 3 bases, leaving 3 bases of the junction unmatched. CDR1 is LNHDA and CDR2 is SQIVND in the germline V gene (reference sequence). The variable domain in full, completed from reference TRBV19 and TRBJ2-2, reads DGGITQSPKYLFRKEGQNVTLSCEQNLNHDAMYWYRQDPGQGLRLIYYSQIVNDFQKGDIAEGYSVSREKKESFPLTVTSAQKNPTAFYLCASSIGLAPGELFFGEGSRLTVL.

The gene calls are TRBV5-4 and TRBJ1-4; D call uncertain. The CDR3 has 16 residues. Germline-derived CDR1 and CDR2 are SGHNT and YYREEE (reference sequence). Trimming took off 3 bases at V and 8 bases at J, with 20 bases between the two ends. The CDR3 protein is CASSSRIETRREKLFF. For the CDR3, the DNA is TGTGCCAGCAGCTCAAGGATCGAAACCCGGCGGGAAAAACTGTTTTTT. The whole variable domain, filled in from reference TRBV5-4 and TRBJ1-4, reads ETGVTQSPTHLIKTRGQQVTLRCSSQSGHNTVSWYQQALGQGPQFIFQYYREEENGRGNFPPRFSGLQFPNYSSELNVNALELDDSALYLCASSSRIETRREKLFFGSGTQLSVL.

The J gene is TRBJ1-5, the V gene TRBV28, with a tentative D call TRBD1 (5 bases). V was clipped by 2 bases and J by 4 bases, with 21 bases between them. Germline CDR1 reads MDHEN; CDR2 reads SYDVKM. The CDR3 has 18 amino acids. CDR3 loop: CASSLPLGQGSENQPQHF. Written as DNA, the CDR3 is TGTGCCAGCAGTTTACCTCTGGGGCAGGGAAGCGAAAATCAGCCCCAGCATTTT.

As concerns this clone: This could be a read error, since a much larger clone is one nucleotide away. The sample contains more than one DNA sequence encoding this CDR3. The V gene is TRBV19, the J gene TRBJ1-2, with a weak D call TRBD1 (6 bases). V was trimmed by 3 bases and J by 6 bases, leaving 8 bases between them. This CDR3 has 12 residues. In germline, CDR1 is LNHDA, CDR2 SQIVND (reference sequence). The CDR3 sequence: CASSIWGHGYTF. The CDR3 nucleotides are TGTGCCAGTAGTATCTGGGGGCATGGCTACACCTTC.